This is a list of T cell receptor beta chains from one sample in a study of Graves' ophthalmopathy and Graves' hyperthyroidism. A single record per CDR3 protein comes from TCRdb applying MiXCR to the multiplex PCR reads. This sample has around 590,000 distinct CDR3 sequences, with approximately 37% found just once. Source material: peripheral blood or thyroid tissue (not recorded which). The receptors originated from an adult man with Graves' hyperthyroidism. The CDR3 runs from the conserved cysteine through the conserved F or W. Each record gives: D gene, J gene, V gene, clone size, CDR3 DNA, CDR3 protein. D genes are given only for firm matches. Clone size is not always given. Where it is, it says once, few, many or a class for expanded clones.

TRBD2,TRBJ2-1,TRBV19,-,TGTGCCAGTACTAGAGGGGGGACTAGCGGGAGAAGGTCCTACAATGAGCAGTTCTTC,CASTRGGTSGRRSYNEQFF
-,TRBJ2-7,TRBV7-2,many,TGTGCCAGCTCGGCATATTTTCCCTACGAGCAGTACTTC,CASSAYFPYEQYF
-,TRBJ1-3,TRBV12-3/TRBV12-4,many,TGTGCCAGCAGTTTATCTGGGGACGAGACCATATATTTT,CASSLSGDETIYF
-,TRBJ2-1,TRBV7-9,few,TGTGCCAGCAGCTTAGGGGCCGGAGAGATTGATGAGCAGTTCTTC,CASSLGAGEIDEQFF
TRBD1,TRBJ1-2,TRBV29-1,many,TGCAGCGTTGCTACCGGGACAGGCTATGGCTACACCTTC,CSVATGTGYGYTF
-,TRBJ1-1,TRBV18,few,TGTGCCAGCTCACCACTAATGAACACTGAAGCTTTCTTT,CASSPLMNTEAFF
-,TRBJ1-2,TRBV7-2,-,TGTGCCAGCAGCTTAGTCGGTGGGTCGGGGAATGGCTACACCTTC,CASSLVGGSGNGYTF
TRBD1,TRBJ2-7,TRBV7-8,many,TGTGCCAGCAGCTTTGGGACAGTCCCTTCCTACGAGCAGTACTTC,CASSFGTVPSYEQYF
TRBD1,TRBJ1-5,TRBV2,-,TGTGCCAGCTCACCGACGATGACAGGGGTGGGTCAGCCCCAGCATTTT,CASSPTMTGVGQPQHF
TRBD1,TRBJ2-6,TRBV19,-,TGTGCCTGGAGTGGAGGGACAGGGTTCTACGGGGCCAACGTCCTGACTTTC,CAWSGGTGFYGANVLTF
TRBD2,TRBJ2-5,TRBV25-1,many,TGTGCCAGCAGTGAATGGGACCTAGCGGAAGAGACCCAGTACTTC,CASSEWDLAEETQYF
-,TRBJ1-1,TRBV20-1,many,TGCAGTGCCATATCTAGTCGGAACACTGAAGCTTTCTTT,CSAISSRNTEAFF
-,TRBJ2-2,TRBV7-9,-,TGTGCCAGCAGCTTAAAAGGAGTGAGGTCCGGGGAGCTGTTTTTT,CASSLKGVRSGELFF
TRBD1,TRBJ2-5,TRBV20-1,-,TGCAGCGTTGGGGGACAGAAGCAAGAGACCCAGTACTTC,CSVGGQKQETQYF
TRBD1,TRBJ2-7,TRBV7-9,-,TGTGCCAGCAGCTTATCGGGACAGGGGTTTTACGAGCAGTACTTC,CASSLSGQGFYEQYF
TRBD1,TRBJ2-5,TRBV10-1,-,TGCGCCAGCAGGACGACAGGGGAGACCCAGTACTTC,CASRTTGETQYF
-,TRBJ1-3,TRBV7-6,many,TGTGCCAGCAGCTTGAGTTCGGGAAACTCTGGAAACACCATATATTTT,CASSLSSGNSGNTIYF
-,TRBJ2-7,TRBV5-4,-,TGTGCCAGCAGCTTTGATAGGTACGAGCAGTACTTC,CASSFDRYEQYF
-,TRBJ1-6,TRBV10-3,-,TGTGCCATCAGCGTGACGTTGGTCTCTTCACCCCTCCACTTT,CAISVTLVSSPLHF
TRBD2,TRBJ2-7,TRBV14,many,TGTGCCAGCAGCCAAGATCCCGCCTGGACTAGCGGGAGCTCCTACGAGCAGTACTTC,CASSQDPAWTSGSSYEQYF
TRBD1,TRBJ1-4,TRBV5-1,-,TGCGCCAGCAGATTTCGGACAGGGCTGGATGAAAAACTGTCTTTT,CASRFRTGLDEKLSF
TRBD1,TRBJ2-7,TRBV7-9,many,TGTGCCAGCAACCCGGGACAGGAGACCTACGAGCAGTACTTC,CASNPGQETYEQYF
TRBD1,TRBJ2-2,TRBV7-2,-,TGTGCCAGCAGCTTGGACAGGTTGAACACCGGGGAGCTGTTTTTT,CASSLDRLNTGELFF
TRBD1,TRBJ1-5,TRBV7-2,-,TGTGCCAGCAGCTTCCGGGACAGGGATCGGCAGCCCCAGCATTTT,CASSFRDRDRQPQHF
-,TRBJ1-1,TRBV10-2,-,TGCGCCAGCGGGCGGACGGGAGCAGGGTACAATGAGCAGTTCTTT,CASGRTGAGYNEQFF
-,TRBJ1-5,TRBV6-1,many,TGTGCCAGCAGGGGGGACAATCAGCCCCAGCATTTT,CASRGDNQPQHF
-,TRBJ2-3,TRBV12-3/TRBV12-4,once,TGTGCCAGCTCGAAAGCACTAGCATACACAGATACGCAGTATTTT,CASSKALAYTDTQYF
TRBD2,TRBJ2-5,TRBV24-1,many,TGTGCCACCAGTGATCCGACAACTAGCGTCGAACAGTTGGAGACCCAGTACTTC,CATSDPTTSVEQLETQYF
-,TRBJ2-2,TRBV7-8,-,TGTGCCAGCAGTCCAGGGGTGACGGATGGCTACACCGGGGAGCTGTTTTTT,CASSPGVTDGYTGELFF
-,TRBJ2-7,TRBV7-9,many,TGTGCCAGCAGCCCAAGTCTCTCCTACGAGCAGTACTTC,CASSPSLSYEQYF
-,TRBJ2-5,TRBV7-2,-,TGTGCCAGCAGCCAAGATACACTTCCCCAAGAGACCCAGTACTTC,CASSQDTLPQETQYF
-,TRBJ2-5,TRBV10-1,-,TGCGCCAGCAGTGAGGGGGCACAAGAGACCCAGTACTTC,CASSEGAQETQYF
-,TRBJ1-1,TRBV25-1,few,TGTGCCAGCTCACTAGACAGGATTGACACTGAAGCTTTCTTT,CASSLDRIDTEAFF
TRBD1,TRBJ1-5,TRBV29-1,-,TGCAGCTTGGGACAGGGGACCAATCAGCCCCAGCATTTT,CSLGQGTNQPQHF
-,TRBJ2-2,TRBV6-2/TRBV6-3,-,TGTGCCAGCAGTTATACCCTCACCGGGGAGCTGTTTTTT,CASSYTLTGELFF
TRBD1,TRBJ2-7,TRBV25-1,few,TGTGCCAGCAGTGGGGGACAGCGAGCCTACGAGCAGTACTTC,CASSGGQRAYEQYF
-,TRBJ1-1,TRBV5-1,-,TGCGCCAGCAGCCCGAACACCGAGGGCTCTTCCTACACTGAAGCTTTCTTT,CASSPNTEGSSYTEAFF
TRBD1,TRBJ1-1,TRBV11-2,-,TGTGCCAGCAGCGAGGGGACAGGGGTTCAAGCTTTCTTT,CASSEGTGVQAFF
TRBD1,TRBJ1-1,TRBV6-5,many,TGTGCCAGCAGCCTCGACAGGGTAATCACTGAAGCTTTCTTT,CASSLDRVITEAFF
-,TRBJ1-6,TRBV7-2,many,TGTGCCAGCAGCTTCGCCCGCCCTGGTTCACCCCTCCACTTT,CASSFARPGSPLHF
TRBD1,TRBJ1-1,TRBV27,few,TGTGCCAGCAGTCCCCTCCGGACAGGGGGGAGGACTGAAGCTTTCTTT,CASSPLRTGGRTEAFF
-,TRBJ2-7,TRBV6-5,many,TGTGCCAGCAGTTACTCGAGCCAGGGTGCAGGCGAGCAGTACTTC,CASSYSSQGAGEQYF
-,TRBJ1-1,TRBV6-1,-,TGTGCCAGCAGCAAACTTTGGGAGTTAACGAACACTGAAGCTTTCTTT,CASSKLWELTNTEAFF
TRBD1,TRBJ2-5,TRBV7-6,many,TGTGCCAGCAGGGGGACCGGGACAGATCAAGAGACCCAGTACTTC,CASRGTGTDQETQYF
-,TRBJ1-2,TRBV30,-,TGTGCCTGGAGGGTTACGTCGGCCCTTAACTATGGCTACACCTTC,CAWRVTSALNYGYTF
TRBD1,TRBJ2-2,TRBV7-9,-,TGTGCCAGCAGCCAAGATGTCACAGGGGAATATCCCGGGGAGCTGTTTTTT,CASSQDVTGEYPGELFF
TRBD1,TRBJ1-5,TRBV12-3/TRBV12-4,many,TGTGCCAGCACCGGGGACAGGGTGAGCAATCAGCCCCAGCATTTT,CASTGDRVSNQPQHF
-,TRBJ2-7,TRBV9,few,TGTGCCAGCAGCAGAACAGGGTTTCGCGAGCAGTACTTC,CASSRTGFREQYF
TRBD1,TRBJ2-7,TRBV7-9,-,TGTGCCAGCTCACCTGGTCAGGGGGTGTTGTACGAGCAGTACTTC,CASSPGQGVLYEQYF
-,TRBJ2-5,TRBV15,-,TGTGCCACCAGCAGAGGGGCAGGGGAGTACTTC,CATSRGAGEYF
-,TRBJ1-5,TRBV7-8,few,TGCGCCAGCAGCCAAGCGGGAGGAGCTCACTATAGCAATCAGCCCCAGCATTTT,CASSQAGGAHYSNQPQHF
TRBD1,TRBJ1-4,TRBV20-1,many,TGCAGTGCTAGAGTGGGGACAGGGATTGAAAAACTGTTTTTT,CSARVGTGIEKLFF
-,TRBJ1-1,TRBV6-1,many,TGTGCCAGCAGTGAAGGTGCATCCCGGGACACTGAAGCTTTCTTT,CASSEGASRDTEAFF
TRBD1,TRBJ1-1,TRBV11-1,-,TGTGCCAGTAGTCACCGGGACAGGGGCACTGAAGCTTTCTTT,CASSHRDRGTEAFF
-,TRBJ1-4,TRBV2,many,TGTGCCAGCAGTTACTTCAGGGGAACAAATGAAAAACTGTTTTTT,CASSYFRGTNEKLFF
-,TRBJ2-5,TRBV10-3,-,TGTGCCATCACTCCACCCACAGAACCGGGACTAGAGACCCAGTACTTC,CAITPPTEPGLETQYF
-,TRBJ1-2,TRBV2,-,TGTGCCAGCACCGCGGGGAAGGACTATGGCTACACCTTC,CASTAGKDYGYTF
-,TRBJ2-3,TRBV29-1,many,TGCAGCGTTGAAAGCGGTAGCACAGATACGCAGTATTTT,CSVESGSTDTQYF
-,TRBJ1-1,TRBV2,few,TGTGCCAGCACGGGACTGATGAACACTGAAGCTTTCTTT,CASTGLMNTEAFF